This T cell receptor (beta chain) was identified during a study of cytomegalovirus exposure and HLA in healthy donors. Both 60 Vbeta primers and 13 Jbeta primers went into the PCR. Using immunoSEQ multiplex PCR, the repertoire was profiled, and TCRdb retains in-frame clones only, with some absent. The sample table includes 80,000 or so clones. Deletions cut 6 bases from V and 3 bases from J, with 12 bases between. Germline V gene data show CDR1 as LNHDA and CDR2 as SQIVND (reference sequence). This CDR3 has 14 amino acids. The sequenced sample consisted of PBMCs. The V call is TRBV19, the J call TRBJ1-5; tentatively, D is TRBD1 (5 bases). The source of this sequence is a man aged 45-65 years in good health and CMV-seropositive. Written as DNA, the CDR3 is TGTGCCAGTAGGGCCGACAGATACAATCAGCCCCAGCATTTT. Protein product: CASRADRYNQPQHF.